Following are 30 T cell receptor beta chains from one sample sequenced in a study of CD8 T cells in Susac syndrome. RNA in amounts of roughly 0.5 to 1 ug was reverse transcribed with random hexamers. MiXCR was run by TCRdb on the immunoSEQ multiplex PCR reads, yielding one entry per CDR3 protein. The sample has roughly 130,000 distinct CDR3 sequences, 90% to 95% seen once; the top ten hold roughly 0.11%. The source material was CD4+ T cells from PBMCs. These receptors were obtained from a human donor in good health.

The rearrangement links TRBV5-1 to TRBJ2-1; 8 positions agree with TRBD2. J gave up 4 bases and V 1 base, and 4 bases lay outside the gene matches. The CDR3 sequence is 15 residues long. The germline V gene encodes CDR1 SGHRS and CDR2 YFSETQ. CDR3 sequence: CASSLPGGRYNEQFF. The CDR3 DNA sequence: TGCGCCAGCAGCTTGCCGGGAGGGCGGTACAATGAGCAGTTCTTC.

The CDR3 sequence: CASSFLLGSGEQYF. For the CDR3, the DNA is TGTGCCAGCAGCTTTCTACTGGGTTCCGGGGAGCAGTACTTC. The chain has TRBV7-9 and TRBJ2-7; the D is unclear. Germline CDR1 and CDR2: SEHNR and FQNEAQ (reference sequence). Trimming shortened V by 3 bases and J by 7 bases, and 16 bases separated the two germline ends. The length of the CDR3 is 14 residues.

The chain uses TRBV7-9 and TRBJ1-1; 10 nucleotides agree with TRBD1. The V gene end was trimmed by 3 bases and the J gene end by 4 bases; junction bases not matched to a gene: 2. Germline V gene data show CDR1 as SEHNR and CDR2 as FQNEAQ (reference sequence). The CDR3 sequence is 14 residues long. CDR3 nucleotide sequence: TGTGCCAGCAGCTTCAGGACAGGGGGCACTGAAGCTTTCTTT. Its protein product is CASSFRTGGTEAFF.

The chain recombines TRBV29-1 with TRBJ2-5; 7 bases align to TRBD1. After removal of 4 bases from V and 3 bases from J, the junction contained 5 bases not matched to a gene. Per germline, CDR1 SQVTM and CDR2 ANQGSEA. The CDR3 spans 13 residues. CDR3 bases: TGCAGCGTTGTGAAGGGGGCGGAAGAGACCCAGTACTTC. This gives the protein CSVVKGAEETQYF.

V and J are TRBV29-1 and TRBJ1-1; 8 nucleotides align to TRBD1. With V trimmed by 4 bases and J by 1 base, 5 bases remained unmatched. The germline gives CDR1 SQVTM, CDR2 ANQGSEA. This CDR3 is 14 amino acids long. CDR3 DNA: TGCAGCGTTGGAGTGACAGGGGAGAACACTGAAGCTTTCTTT. Its translation: CSVGVTGENTEAFF.

The chain employs TRBV3-1 and TRBJ1-5; a weak D match, TRBD1 (5 bases). CDR1 and CDR2 (germline): LGHDT, YNNKEL (reference sequence). Trimming took off 0 bases at V and 5 bases at J, with 11 bases between the two ends. The CDR3 sequence is 15 residues long. The CDR3 loop is CASSQDRGKHQPQHF. In DNA form, the CDR3 reads TGTGCCAGCAGCCAAGATCGGGGGAAGCATCAGCCCCAGCATTTT.

This chain connects TRBV11-3 to TRBJ1-1; D ambiguous. There are 13 residues in the CDR3. Looked up from germline, CDR1 is SGHNT and CDR2 is YENEEA. V shed 3 bases and J shed 1 base, with 6 bases lying between them. CDR3 coding DNA: TGTGCCAGCAGCTTTGGAGGGAACACTGAAGCTTTCTTT. Encoded protein: CASSFGGNTEAFF.

This rearrangement joins TRBV2 to TRBJ2-7; no reliable D call. CDR1 is SNHLY and CDR2 is FYNNEI in the germline V gene. This CDR3 has 13 amino acids. V dropped 4 bases and J dropped 6 bases, with 13 bases sitting between them. The CDR3 DNA reads as TGTGCCAGCAGTGGACTCCCTAGGGTCGAGCAGTACTTC. This codes for CASSGLPRVEQYF. The full variable domain, its missing parts supplied by reference TRBV2 and TRBJ2-7, is EPEVTQTPSHQVTQMGQEVILRCVPISNHLYFYWYRQILGQKVEFLVSFYNNEISEKSEIFDDQFSVERPDGSNFTLKIRSTKLEDSAMYFCASSGLPRVEQYFGPGTRLTVT.

The V call is TRBV20-1, the J call TRBJ2-2; perhaps TRBD1 as D (6 bases). The CDR3 has 14 residues. The germline V gene has CDR1 DFQATT and CDR2 SNEGSKA (reference sequence). The V end was cut by 6 bases, the J end by 1 base, with 12 bases between. The CDR3 loop reads CSAPGHQNTGELFF. The CDR3 bases are TGCAGTGCCCCGGGACACCAGAACACCGGGGAGCTGTTTTTT.

The chain combines TRBV28 with TRBJ2-4; D gene uncertain. This CDR3 comprises 16 residues. Between the trimmed V and J ends, which lost 1 base and 0 bases, there was a span of 10 bases. Germline CDR1 MDHEN, CDR2 SYDVKM. The CDR3 DNA is TGTGCCAGCAGTTTATTTGGCGGAGTAGCCAAAAACATTCAGTACTTC. Translation: CASSLFGGVAKNIQYF.

The chain links TRBV5-1 to TRBJ2-3; 8 bases agree with TRBD2. V shed 4 bases, J shed 5 bases, and the junction held 12 bases outside the gene matches. CDR1 is SGHRS and CDR2 is YFSETQ in the germline V gene. The CDR3 has 16 amino acids. CDR3 amino acids: CASSLPAGGDVDTQYF. CDR3 nucleotides: TGCGCCAGCAGCCTTCCGGCGGGGGGCGACGTAGATACGCAGTATTTT.

The rearrangement uses TRBV18 and TRBJ2-7, with D perhaps being TRBD1 or TRBD2 (5 bases each). Germline V gene lookup returns CDR1 KGHSH and CDR2 LQKENI. The CDR3 extends over 16 amino acids. With 6 bases removed from V and 7 bases from J, the gap between germline ends came to 25 bases. Here the CDR3 DNA reads TGTGCCAGCTCCCCCGTCGTAGGGGCCCAGACGGGAGAGCAGTACTTC. Translated: CASSPVVGAQTGEQYF.

The genes are TRBV2 and TRBJ2-1, with 9 positions matching TRBD1. The CDR3 totals 15 residues. The trim removed 6 bases at V and 0 bases at J, leaving 3 bases unmatched. Germline V CDR1 and CDR2: SNHLY, FYNNEI. Written as DNA, the CDR3 is TGTGCCAGCAGGACACAGGGGGCCTCCTACAATGAGCAGTTCTTC. Translation gives CASRTQGASYNEQFF.

The chain links TRBV5-1 to TRBJ1-5; 9 bases fit TRBD1. Germline CDR1 is SGHRS and CDR2 is YFSETQ. After removal of 4 bases from V and 4 bases from J, the junction contained 9 bases not matched to a gene. This CDR3 has 16 residues. The CDR3 loop is CASSPSAGQGNQPQHF. CDR3 nucleotides: TGCGCCAGCAGCCCCTCGGCCGGACAGGGGAATCAGCCCCAGCATTTT.

This clonotype was observed a single time. CDR3 in amino acids: CASSWELGNTIYF. In DNA, the CDR3 is TGTGCCAGCAGCTGGGAACTTGGAAACACCATATATTTT. The chain recombines TRBV7-2 with TRBJ1-3, with D hard to call. The V end lost 4 bases, the J end lost 3 bases, and 7 bases lay between the germline ends. Germline lookup yields CDR1 SGHTA and CDR2 FQGNSA. The CDR3 length is 13 residues.

The chain carries TRBV10-3 and TRBJ2-7; 8 positions agree with TRBD1. The CDR3 has 15 amino acids. The germline V gene has CDR1 ENHRY and CDR2 SYGVKD. J lost 3 bases, V lost 2 bases, and 6 bases had no gene match. CDR3 nucleotides: TGTGCCATCAGTGAGGCGGCAGGGGGCGTCTACGAGCAGTACTTC. Translation: CAISEAAGGVYEQYF.

This sequence joins TRBV20-1 and TRBJ1-1; maybe TRBD1 (6 bases). From germline, CDR1 is DFQATT and CDR2 SNEGSKA (reference sequence). The CDR3 consists of 12 residues. Trimming shortened V by 6 bases and J by 4 bases, and 12 bases separated the two germline ends. The CDR3 loop reads CSAQGPGTEAFF. The CDR3 bases are TGCAGTGCCCAGGGGCCGGGCACTGAAGCTTTCTTT.

This chain links TRBV5-4 with TRBJ2-1; D unclear. The CDR3 is 15 residues long. The germline V gene encodes CDR1 SGHNT and CDR2 YYREEE (reference sequence). Trimming left V 0 bases short and J 0 bases short, with 7 bases between. DNA of the CDR3: TGTGCCAGCAGCTTGGTGATAAGCTCCTACAATGAGCAGTTCTTC. Translating gives CASSLVISSYNEQFF.

The rearrangement uses TRBV18 and TRBJ2-3; the D is unclear. CDR3 length: 13 amino acids. The V gene's germline CDR1 is KGHSH and CDR2 LQKENI. Trimming removed 3 bases at V and 6 bases at J, with 10 bases between. The CDR3 is CASSPSQWDTQYF. CDR3 nucleotides: TGTGCCAGCTCACCGTCTCAGTGGGATACGCAGTATTTT.

This rearrangement joins TRBV12-3 or TRBV12-4 to TRBJ1-5; 10 bases match TRBD1. The CDR3 consists of 15 residues. J gave up 4 bases and V 5 bases, and 5 bases lay outside the gene matches. CDR3 nucleotides: TGTGCCAGCAGTCCTGGGACAGGGGCAAATCAGCCCCAGCATTTT. The encoded protein is CASSPGTGANQPQHF.

This chain connects TRBV7-2 to TRBJ2-5; 11 bases match TRBD2. Per the germline V gene, CDR1 is SGHTA and CDR2 is FQGNSA. The trim removed 5 bases at V and 4 bases at J, leaving 12 bases unmatched. The CDR3 has 17 amino acids. The CDR3 sequence is CASSPSSGRRSRETQYF. The CDR3, as DNA: TGTGCCAGCAGCCCTTCTAGCGGGAGGAGGTCTCGAGAGACCCAGTACTTC.

This clonotype was seen only once. The gene calls are TRBV7-2 and TRBJ2-7; a possible D gene is TRBD2 (5 bases). Germline lookup yields CDR1 SGHTA and CDR2 FQGNSA. This CDR3 spans 13 amino acids. Trimming cost V 6 bases and J 3 bases, with 12 bases left between them. Written as DNA, the CDR3 is TGTGCCAGCAGTCCAGACGGACTCTACGAGCAGTACTTC. Translation gives CASSPDGLYEQYF.

The chain carries TRBV3-1 and TRBJ2-5; 14 bases line up with TRBD2. This CDR3 is 16 amino acids long. Germline V gene sequence: CDR1 LGHDT, CDR2 YNNKEL (reference sequence). The V segment lost 4 bases and the J segment 3 bases; nucleotides outside the gene matches: 4. DNA of the CDR3: TGTGCCAGCAGCCCGCCGGGACTAGCGGGAGAAGAGACCCAGTACTTC. This encodes CASSPPGLAGEETQYF.

This chain joins TRBV2 and TRBJ2-2, with TRBD1 matching over 7 bases. CDR1 is SNHLY and CDR2 is FYNNEI in the germline V gene. V lost 6 bases to trimming and J lost 2 bases; unmatched junction nucleotides: 12. This CDR3 is 17 amino acids long. DNA for the CDR3: TGTGCCAGCAGGACGAGCCTGGGACAGATAAACACCGGGGAGCTGTTTTTT. This sequence encodes CASRTSLGQINTGELFF.

This chain links TRBV29-1 with TRBJ2-7; 9 bases agree with TRBD1. This CDR3 comprises 14 residues. In germline, CDR1 is SQVTM, CDR2 ANQGSEA. V lost 3 bases to trimming and J lost 2 bases; unmatched junction nucleotides: 5. CDR3 DNA sequence: TGCAGCGTTGAGCCGGGACAGGGACCCTACGAGCAGTACTTC. This sequence encodes CSVEPGQGPYEQYF.

V is TRBV18 and J is TRBJ1-1; D is unclear. V was clipped by 2 bases and J by 5 bases, with 6 bases between them. The V gene's germline CDR1 is KGHSH and CDR2 LQKENI. The CDR3 consists of 12 residues. This chain's CDR3 is CASSPDRTEAFF. The CDR3, as DNA: TGTGCCAGCTCACCAGATCGGACTGAAGCTTTCTTT.

This chain uses TRBV23-1 with TRBJ1-5, with TRBD1 as a possible D gene (5 bases). TRBV23-1 is flagged as an ORF with uncertain function. Trimming removed 7 bases at V and 9 bases at J, with 16 bases between. The CDR3 is made up of 13 amino acids. CDR3 sequence: CASTPPGKGPQHF. CDR3 in DNA: TGCGCCAGCACCCCCCCAGGGAAGGGGCCCCAGCATTTT.

This chain uses TRBV3-1 with TRBJ1-5; D is uncertain. The CDR3 has 15 residues. V dropped 1 base and J dropped 5 bases, with 12 bases sitting between them. Germline CDR1 LGHDT, CDR2 YNNKEL (reference sequence). The CDR3 DNA is TGTGCCAGCAGCCAAGGATCGGGGTCCGATCAGCCCCAGCATTTT. As protein: CASSQGSGSDQPQHF. The whole variable domain, filled in from reference TRBV3-1 and TRBJ1-5, reads DTAVSQTPKYLVTQMGNDKSIKCEQNLGHDTMYWYKQDSKKFLKIMFSYNNKELIINETVPNRFSPKSPDKAHLNLHINSLELGDSAVYFCASSQGSGSDQPQHFGDGTRLSIL.

The V and J genes are TRBV29-1 and TRBJ2-4; D gene ambiguous. The CDR3 length is 12 residues. CDR1 is SQVTM, CDR2 ANQGSEA, per germline. V was shortened by 4 bases and J by 5 bases, with 9 bases between the two germline ends. The CDR3 region has the DNA TGCAGCGTTGGCCCCACTCAAAACATTCAGTACTTC. Translated, it gives CSVGPTQNIQYF.

The chain has TRBV2 and TRBJ2-2; possibly TRBD2 for D (5 bases). Per the germline V gene, CDR1 is SNHLY and CDR2 is FYNNEI. The CDR3 is 16 residues long. Trimming removed 0 bases from V and 4 bases from J, with 12 bases in between. The CDR3 DNA is TGTGCCAGCAGTGAAGCGCTAAGGGCGGGCACCGGGGAGCTGTTTTTT. Protein sequence: CASSEALRAGTGELFF.